This T cell receptor beta chain was observed in a study of CD8 T cells in Susac syndrome (dated by TCRdb to about 2019). Some background on the complete study: Whether CD8+ T cell activation and differentiation in Susac syndrome was antigen driven was tested using repertoire sequencing.

According to the germline V gene (reference sequence), CDR1 reads DFQATT and CDR2 reads SNEGSKA. Trimming removed 0 bases from V and 6 bases from J; the gene matches leave 7 bases unexplained. Inclusive of the bounding cysteine and phenylalanine, the CDR3 is 14 residues long. CDR3 DNA only is kept here, 42 bases in frame from base 1. RNA was extracted using the RNeasy kit, and roughly 0.5 to 1 microgram was reverse transcribed with random hexamers. The immunoSEQ multiplex PCR assay, covering 54 Vbeta and 13 Jbeta segments, was used to amplify TCR beta CDR3 regions. To correct PCR amplification bias, a synthetic template baseline was used for both primer optimization and computational correction. The paper's processing steps were these. Reads were annotated to V, D and J genes per IMGT and analyzed with immunoSEQ Analyzer, keeping only productive sequences. Clonality was calculated as one minus the Shannon entropy normalized by log2 of the number of productive unique sequences. Public and private clones were assessed among the 100 most prevalent clones of each patient and control. Clones were defined as Susac-specific if absent from the healthy and MS cohorts, from around 1,000 published viral clones and from other ImmuneACCESS disease sequences. Starting from the raw public reads, TCRdb applied fastp trimming at Q25, assembled clones with MiXCR and retained in-frame beta chains. Under each unique CDR3 protein, matching rows form one entry showing the most common genes and DNA. TCRdb's processing, not the authors', yielded these V and J calls. A total of about 210,000 distinct CDR3 sequences appear in this sample, approximately 93% of them only once. The ten top clones hold 0.1% of the sample.

Results the study describes overall, beyond this receptor: The number of individuals in the TCR sequencing and HLA analysis was recognized as being relatively small.

High-throughput TCR beta sequencing profiled peripheral blood CD8+ and CD4+ T cells from healthy donors, Susac syndrome patients and multiple sclerosis patients. Healthy donors were included as age- and sex-matched controls. Bulk CD8+ and CD4+ T cells were purified by magnetic negative isolation, while CD8+ TEMRA cells were enriched using FACS. Blood was collected in EDTA tubes and processed within 24 hours, with PBMCs isolated through density gradient centrifugation. PBMCs intended for TCR sequencing were cryopreserved in liquid nitrogen and thawed later in a water bath at 37 degrees C. A purity of at least 90% was achieved for sorted or isolated CD4+, CD8+ and CD8+ TEMRA cells. A remark on this clonotype: It has no known antigen specificity. Base-call qualities are not available, and no considerably larger clone is one nucleotide away.

The sequencing input was CD4+ T cells from PBMCs. This chain is built from TRBV20-1 and TRBJ1-1, and 7 bases in between align with TRBD1. The receptor comes from a human donor in good health. The DNA reads TGCAGTGCTAGAGACTCGACAGGGCTCGCTGAAGCTTTCTTT. Translated, this is CSARDSTGLAEAFF.